This passage covers 4 T cell receptor beta chains from one sample sequenced in a study of T cell changes during pregnancy in multiple sclerosis. Repertoires were generated with immunoSEQ multiplex PCR, while TCRdb's copy carries only in-frame clones and drops some. Among 38,000 or so clones listed, more than 85% were seen once. The source material was CD8+ T cells from peripheral blood mononuclear cells, sampled before pregnancy. The receptors stem from a female donor with multiple sclerosis, enrolled in a pregnancy study.

This chain joins TRBV10-3 and TRBJ2-5, with 7 bases aligning to TRBD2. CDR3 length: 17 amino acids. V dropped 6 bases and J dropped 3; count of bases not matched to a gene: 16. Germline CDR1 ENHRY, CDR2 SYGVKD. CDR3 coding DNA: TGTGCCATCAGCGTGGAAGGGAGGGCCGCTACTGAAGAGACCCAGTACTTC. Amino acids: CAISVEGRAATEETQYF.

V and J are TRBV7-6 and TRBJ2-7, with 11 bases identical to TRBD2. V was clipped by 4 bases and J by 3 bases; unmatched bases: 5. Germline CDR1 is SGHVS and CDR2 is FNYEAQ. The CDR3 contains 15 residues. Here the CDR3 reads CASSSLAGADYEQYF. The CDR3 bases are TGTGCCAGCAGCTCACTAGCGGGGGCGGACTACGAGCAGTACTTC.

The CDR3, as DNA: TGCGCCAGCAGCTTGGGGGGCTCAGGTCAGCCCCAGCATTTT. This sequence encodes CASSLGGSGQPQHF. The rearrangement uses TRBV5-1 and TRBJ1-5, with D perhaps TRBD1 (5 bases). The V gene's germline CDR1 is SGHRS and CDR2 YFSETQ. Trimming removed 0 bases from V and 6 bases from J, with 10 bases in between. CDR3 size: 14 residues. The full variable domain, rest sourced from reference TRBV5-1 and TRBJ1-5, is KAGVTQTPRYLIKTRGQQVTLSCSPISGHRSVSWYQQTPGQGLQFLFEYFSETQRNKGNFPGRFSGRQFSNSRSEMNVSTLELGDSALYLCASSLGGSGQPQHFGDGTRLSIL.

The chain is built from TRBV6-4 and TRBJ1-4; unclear D gene. Germline CDR1 reads MRHNA; CDR2 reads SNTAGT. Trimming left V 8 bases short and J 4 bases short, with 8 bases between. The CDR3 has 12 residues. The CDR3 reads CASLKFNEKLFF. The CDR3 DNA is TGTGCCAGCCTTAAATTTAATGAAAAACTGTTTTTT.